What follows are 32 T cell receptor beta chains derived from one specimen sequenced in a study of T cells in Graves' hyperthyroidism and ophthalmopathy. Amplification of TCR beta CDR3 regions was performed using RNA transcripts as template. A first-round RT-PCR of the TCR CDR3 used the HTBI primer set. TCRdb analysed the multiplex PCR reads with MiXCR anew, one entry per CDR3 protein. The sample has about 520,000 distinct CDR3 sequences; approximately 25% are singletons. The specimen sequenced was blood. These receptors were obtained from a woman under 40 with Graves' ophthalmopathy.

The V gene is TRBV7-9, the J gene TRBJ1-1; no clear D gene. The CDR3 is 14 residues long. Trimming removed 7 bases from V and 6 bases from J, with 18 bases in between. CDR1 is SEHNR and CDR2 is FQNEAQ in the germline V gene (reference sequence). The CDR3 coding sequence is TGTGCCAGCATCCCTCCGCTAGGCCACGCTGAAGCTTTCTTT. Encoded protein: CASIPPLGHAEAFF.

This clonotype was seen many times. The chain joins TRBV6-1 to TRBJ1-2; no definite D call. Trimming removed 0 bases at V and 8 bases at J, with 16 bases between. The germline V gene encodes CDR1 MNHNS and CDR2 SASEGT. The CDR3 runs to 15 residues. The CDR3 here is CASSEASGLWVGYTF. In nucleotides, the CDR3 is TGTGCCAGCAGTGAAGCGTCGGGCCTATGGGTGGGCTACACCTTC.

This clonotype was detected many times. The V gene is TRBV10-3, the J gene TRBJ2-4, with 7 bases fitting TRBD1. J lost 4 bases, V lost 3 bases, and 3 bases had no gene match. The CDR3 covers 14 residues. Germline lookup yields CDR1 ENHRY and CDR2 SYGVKD. The CDR3 DNA reads as TGTGCCATCAGTGACGGGACAGCTAAAAACATTCAGTACTTC. As protein: CAISDGTAKNIQYF.

Ten or more counts support this clonotype. The chain combines TRBV24-1 with TRBJ2-7, with TRBD1 as a possible D gene (6 bases). Deletions cut 1 base from V and 0 bases from J, with 12 bases between. The CDR3 contains 16 residues. CDR1 KGHDR and CDR2 SFDVKD come from the germline V gene. The CDR3 sequence is CATSDFKDSSSYEQYF. The CDR3, as DNA: TGTGCCACCAGTGATTTTAAGGACAGTAGCTCCTACGAGCAGTACTTC.

This clonotype was counted between two and nine times. V and J are TRBV6-1 and TRBJ2-7; tentatively, D is TRBD1 or TRBD2 (5 bases each). V dropped 5 bases and J dropped 0 bases, with 11 bases sitting between them. Germline loops: CDR1 MNHNS, CDR2 SASEGT. The CDR3 extends over 14 amino acids. CDR3 nucleotides: TGTGCCAGCAGTAAACGGGACGGCTCCTACGAGCAGTACTTC. It yields the protein CASSKRDGSYEQYF.

In nucleotides, the CDR3 is TGCGCCAGCAGCACGGGACAGATGCTCATTACCGGGGAGCTGTTTTTT. Protein product: CASSTGQMLITGELFF. The gene calls are TRBV5-1 and TRBJ2-2, with 7 bases matching TRBD1. The V segment lost 4 bases and the J segment 5 bases; nucleotides outside the gene matches: 11. The CDR3 consists of 16 residues. Germline V lookup: CDR1 SGHRS, CDR2 YFSETQ.

This clonotype was picked up a small number of times. V is TRBV29-1 and J is TRBJ1-2; D remains unclear. The CDR3 sequence is 12 residues long. Trimming took off 8 bases at V and 3 bases at J, with 13 bases between the two ends. Germline V gives CDR1 SQVTM, CDR2 ANQGSEA. CDR3 loop: CSPSSWDYGYTF. CDR3 in DNA: TGCAGCCCATCATCCTGGGACTATGGCTACACCTTC.

The chain combines TRBV30 with TRBJ1-2; D remains unclear. CDR3 length: 13 amino acids. CDR1 GTSNPN and CDR2 SVGIG come from the germline V gene (reference sequence). Trimming stripped 1 base from V and 1 base from J, with 7 bases between. Here the CDR3 reads CAWSGEGNYGYTF. The CDR3 DNA is TGTGCCTGGAGTGGGGAGGGTAACTATGGCTACACCTTC. The full variable domain, rest sourced from reference TRBV30 and TRBJ1-2, is SQTIHQWPATLVQPVGSPLSLECTVEGTSNPNLYWYRQAAGRGLQLLFYSVGIGQISSEVPQNLSASRPQDRQFILSSKKLLLSDSGFYLCAWSGEGNYGYTFGSGTRLTVV.

This clonotype was counted many times. This chain links TRBV5-6 with TRBJ1-1; D is uncertain. The V end lost 6 bases, the J end lost 0 bases, and 15 bases lay between the germline ends. This CDR3 region has 15 residues. Per germline, CDR1 SGHDT and CDR2 YYEEEE. The CDR3 sequence is CASNLGIKLNTEAFF. The CDR3 bases are TGTGCCAGCAACTTAGGCATAAAACTGAACACTGAAGCTTTCTTT.

The rearrangement joins TRBV12-3 or TRBV12-4 to TRBJ2-6, with D unresolved. V lost 0 bases, J lost 1 base, and 7 bases lay in between. CDR3 length: 16 amino acids. CDR3 sequence: CASSLAWDSGANVLTF. As DNA, the CDR3 is TGTGCCAGCAGTTTAGCGTGGGATTCTGGGGCCAACGTCCTGACTTTC.

This chain joins TRBV28 and TRBJ1-1; D remains unclear. Germline V CDR1 and CDR2: MDHEN, SYDVKM. The CDR3 sequence is 14 residues long. Trimming stripped 7 bases from V and 4 bases from J, with 16 bases between. The CDR3 nucleotides are TGTGCCAGCACCGCGACACCATCGGGCACTGAAGCTTTCTTT. Residues: CASTATPSGTEAFF.

In this sample, this clonotype turned up once. The chain recombines TRBV6-1 with TRBJ1-5; TRBD1 is a possible D gene (5 bases). CDR3 size: 15 residues. Trimming stripped 4 bases from V and 4 bases from J, with 14 bases between. Germline V CDR1 and CDR2: MNHNS, SASEGT. The CDR3 loop reads CASSAVGQLNQPQHF. CDR3 DNA: TGTGCCAGCAGTGCCGTCGGACAATTAAATCAGCCCCAGCATTTT.

V usage is TRBV6-2 or TRBV6-3 and J usage is TRBJ2-7, with TRBD1 matching 10 bases. The CDR3 loop spans 15 amino acids. Per germline, CDR1 MNHEY and CDR2 SVGEGT. With V trimmed by 8 bases and J by 2 bases, 9 bases remained unmatched. CDR3 residues: CASSRGTGDPYEQYF. Written as DNA, the CDR3 is TGTGCCAGCTCTCGGGGGACAGGGGACCCCTACGAGCAGTACTTC.

This clonotype was recorded many times. The rearrangement links TRBV19 to TRBJ1-5; D might be TRBD1 (6 bases). V lost 3 bases, J lost 6 bases, and 15 bases lay in between. Germline V CDR1 and CDR2: LNHDA, SQIVND (reference sequence). This CDR3 has 15 residues. CDR3: CASSMAQGRGQPQHF. In DNA, the CDR3 is TGTGCCAGTAGTATGGCACAGGGTCGCGGTCAGCCCCAGCATTTT.

This clonotype appeared many times. The chain recombines TRBV15 with TRBJ1-5; D gene ambiguous. This CDR3 has 15 residues. Germline CDR1 reads LNHNV; CDR2 reads YYDKDF (reference sequence). Deletions cut 4 bases from V and 0 bases from J, with 10 bases between. CDR3 nucleotide sequence: TGTGCCACCAGCATCGGACCTTATAGCAATCAGCCCCAGCATTTT. Protein sequence: CATSIGPYSNQPQHF.

In this sample, this clonotype turned up many times. The V call is TRBV20-1, the J call TRBJ1-1, with TRBD1 matching over 8 bases. This CDR3 region has 16 residues. V shed 0 bases and J 1 base; nucleotides not matched to a gene: 7. Germline V gene lookup returns CDR1 DFQATT and CDR2 SNEGSKA (reference sequence). The CDR3 region is CSARDPGGVRNTEAFF. CDR3 nucleotides: TGCAGTGCTAGAGATCCAGGGGGCGTACGGAACACTGAAGCTTTCTTT.

This clonotype was recorded many times. The chain employs TRBV14 and TRBJ1-3; no clear D gene. The CDR3 spans 12 residues. Germline assignment: CDR1 SGHDN and CDR2 FVKESK. Trimming removed 2 bases at V and 3 bases at J, with 2 bases between. In DNA form, the CDR3 reads TGTGCCAGCAGCCAACGTGGAAACACCATATATTTT. It encodes CASSQRGNTIYF.

In this sample, this clonotype turned up many times. The chain couples TRBV6-1 to TRBJ2-7; TRBD2 matches 7 bases. The CDR3 loop spans 14 amino acids. Germline V gene data show CDR1 as MNHNS and CDR2 as SASEGT. J was trimmed by 2 bases and V by 6 bases; bases with no gene match: 7. The CDR3 reads CASSLGGPPYEQYF. CDR3 nucleotide sequence: TGTGCCAGCAGCTTGGGAGGGCCCCCCTACGAGCAGTACTTC.

There are many counts of this clonotype. The V gene is TRBV27, the J gene TRBJ1-1; D not certain. The CDR3 length is 13 residues. Deletions cut 3 bases from V and 0 bases from J, with 5 bases between. Germline V gives CDR1 MNHEY, CDR2 SMNVEV (reference sequence). CDR3 loop: CASSLRLNTEAFF. As DNA, the CDR3 is TGTGCCAGCAGTTTGAGGCTGAACACTGAAGCTTTCTTT.

This clonotype has only a few counts. The CDR3 DNA is TGTGCCAGCTCCGGGCCCCGACTGGTCGAGCAGTACTTC. This encodes CASSGPRLVEQYF. The rearrangement joins TRBV7-6 to TRBJ2-7; D remains unclear. Germline V CDR1 and CDR2: SGHVS, FNYEAQ. The length of the CDR3 is 13 residues. V dropped 8 bases and J dropped 6 bases, with 17 bases sitting between them.

This sequence joins TRBV6-4 and TRBJ1-1; no reliable D call. The CDR3 is 13 residues long. V dropped 8 bases and J dropped 1 base, with 11 bases sitting between them. CDR1 is MRHNA, CDR2 SNTAGT, per germline. Here the CDR3 DNA reads TGTGCCAGCCATCAACCTCAGAACACTGAAGCTTTCTTT. This gives the protein CASHQPQNTEAFF.

This clonotype was recorded many times. The chain combines TRBV7-2 with TRBJ1-2, with D perhaps matching TRBD1 (5 bases). This CDR3 region has 13 residues. Germline assignment: CDR1 SGHTA and CDR2 FQGNSA. Trimming took 5 bases from V and 5 from J, leaving 12 bases between them. CDR3 in DNA: TGTGCCAGCAGCCGGGACCAAGAGTATGGCTACACCTTC. Its translation is CASSRDQEYGYTF.

This clonotype was seen just once. This chain joins TRBV2 and TRBJ1-1; no clear D. CDR3 length equals 11 residues. V lost 9 bases, J lost 4 bases, and 9 bases lay in between. The germline CDR1 and CDR2 sequences are SNHLY and FYNNEI. CDR3 nucleotides: TGTGCCAGTGTAAGGACCACTGAAGCTTTCTTT. Its translation: CASVRTTEAFF.

The gene calls are TRBV9 and TRBJ2-2; TRBD2 matches 8 bases. Germline V gene data show CDR1 as SGDLS and CDR2 as YYNGEE. CDR3 size: 16 residues. J was trimmed by 7 bases and V by 0 bases; bases with no gene match: 8. This chain's CDR3 is CASSVAQRGLVGELFF. The CDR3 bases are TGTGCCAGCAGCGTAGCCCAGCGGGGGTTGGTCGGGGAGCTGTTTTTT.

In this sample, this clonotype turned up many times. The chain employs TRBV20-1 and TRBJ1-1, with D perhaps matching TRBD1 (6 bases). With 5 bases removed from V and 0 bases from J, the gap between germline ends came to 10 bases. Germline CDR1 is DFQATT and CDR2 is SNEGSKA (reference sequence). The CDR3 sequence is 13 residues long. CDR3 amino acids: CSAEGQLNTEAFF. In nucleotides, the CDR3 is TGCAGTGCTGAAGGACAGCTGAACACTGAAGCTTTCTTT.

This clonotype was observed at least ten times. The chain is built from TRBV27 and TRBJ1-1, with D uncertain. The CDR3 contains 13 residues. Between the trimmed V and J ends, which lost 0 bases and 11 bases, there was a span of 13 bases. Germline V CDR1 and CDR2: MNHEY, SMNVEV (reference sequence). CDR3 sequence reads: CASSLSGSLRAFF. Written as DNA, the CDR3 is TGTGCCAGCAGTTTATCCGGCAGCCTGAGGGCTTTCTTT.

The CDR3 reads CASSYRDNTGELFF. CDR3 bases: TGTGCCAGCAGTTACAGGGATAACACCGGGGAGCTGTTTTTT. The chain has TRBV6-5 and TRBJ2-2; D unresolved. V was clipped by 2 bases and J by 2 bases, with 6 bases between them. Germline CDR1 MNHEY, CDR2 SVGAGI. The CDR3 covers 14 residues.

This clonotype was seen many times. The chain couples TRBV20-1 to TRBJ1-1; TRBD1 might be the D (5 bases). Trimming took 3 bases from V and 3 from J, leaving 11 bases between them. The CDR3 loop spans 13 amino acids. CDR1 is DFQATT and CDR2 is SNEGSKA in the germline V gene (reference sequence). The CDR3 protein is CSASIQGDTEAFF. The CDR3 coding sequence is TGCAGTGCTAGCATCCAGGGTGACACTGAAGCTTTCTTT.

The table lists this clonotype with a few counts. The chain carries TRBV6-2 or TRBV6-3 and TRBJ2-2; TRBD2 matches at 9 bases. The CDR3 spans 20 residues. V was pared by 8 bases and J by 7 bases, with 26 bases of the junction left unmatched. Germline loops: CDR1 MNHEY, CDR2 SVGEGT. CDR3 sequence (DNA): TGTGCCAGCGGAGGACGGGGGCTAGCGGGAAGGCCCTTTAATGGCGGGGAGCTGTTTTTT. Amino acid sequence: CASGGRGLAGRPFNGGELFF.

This clonotype was recorded many times. The chain uses TRBV7-9 and TRBJ2-7, with D unclear. Germline loops: CDR1 SEHNR, CDR2 FQNEAQ (reference sequence). V was shortened by 0 bases and J by 3 bases, with 6 bases between the two germline ends. The CDR3 contains 13 residues. The CDR3 reads CASSLAGDYEQYF. The CDR3 coding sequence is TGTGCCAGCAGCTTAGCCGGAGACTACGAGCAGTACTTC.

Points on this clonotype: The junction departs from germline at one end; a sequencing error may be responsible. The V and J genes are TRBV29-1 and TRBJ1-1, with D maybe TRBD1 (5 bases). This CDR3 comprises 14 residues. Germline V gene lookup returns CDR1 SQVTM and CDR2 ANQGSEA. CDR3 DNA sequence: TGCAGCGCTGCCCTGACAGAGCCGAACACTGAAGCCTTCTTT. Encoded protein: CSAALTEPNTEAFF. The full variable domain, in which reference TRBV29-1 and TRBJ1-1 provide the parts outside the CDR3, is SAVISQKPSRDICQRGTSLTIQCQVDSQVTMMFWYRQQPGQSLTLIATANQGSEATYESGFVIDKFPISRPNLTFSTLTVSNMSPEDSSIYLCSAALTEPNTEAFFGQGTRLTVV.

This clonotype is a singleton in its sample. The J gene is TRBJ1-1, the V gene TRBV18; no clear D. Germline CDR1 reads KGHSH; CDR2 reads LQKENI. This CDR3 contains 13 residues. Between the trimmed V and J ends, which lost 3 bases and 4 bases, there was a span of 9 bases. CDR3 sequence: CASSPSDSTEAFF. CDR3 coding DNA: TGTGCCAGCTCACCGTCGGACTCCACTGAAGCTTTCTTT.